The TCR beta chain described here comes from a study of T cell responses to AZD1222 COVID-19 vaccine (dated by TCRdb to the early 2020s). About the investigation overall: AZD1222 recipients with second doses at about 4 weeks or about 12 weeks were pooled, because spike-specific TCR depth and breadth did not differ between schedules. Enrollment into the trials was organized by age into subgroups of 18-55, 56-69 and 70-plus years, and those subgroups contained approximately 150, 30 and 60 TCR-sequenced participants, respectively. A total of about 230 trial participants underwent TCR sequencing, of whom some 210 received two doses of AZD1222 and some 25 received two doses of the MenACWY control vaccine. Overall results and qualifications from the work: Conclusions about previously exposed vaccinees were limited because only six or seven AZD1222 recipients were SARS-CoV-2 seropositive at baseline. Participants were mostly white British, with more females than males. The authors suggested clonal diversity may have been underestimated. Reportedly, close to half of the unique spike-specific TCRs recognized epitopes lying outside the regions that are mutated in the B.1.351 and B.1.1.7 variants. In the small 56-69-year group, the increase in depth fell short of significance, most likely because of low power. Spike-specific TCR breadth and depth rose significantly after two AZD1222 doses compared with day 0 and with MenACWY recipients. Because no samples from the day 14 peak response were available, repertoires could be characterized only after the peak T cell response. The whole spike protein was spanned by vaccine-associated CD4 TCRs, and dominant responses were seen in regions 160-218 and 743-854.

The CDR3 regions of human TCRbeta chains were subjected to immunosequencing. Regarding the original processing steps: Repertoire TCRs were checked for matches against a reference library of SARS-CoV-2-specific TCRs that had been generated using the MIRA antigen-specificity platform. Breadth was defined as the fraction of unique TCRs that were SARS-CoV-2-associated. Depth was defined as the fraction of total T cells that were SARS-CoV-2-associated. Using the MIRA data, each spike-specific TCR was mapped to the spike region that the TCR reacts to and placed in a CD4 or CD8 class. Log10-transformed breadth and depth values were compared by one-way ANOVA with Sidak's multiple comparisons tests. This is the immuneACCESS table as TCRdb keeps it, with only in-frame sequences that have V and J called. A part of the clones is gone; compared with another copy, unresolved V genes explain less than half, and the rest is unexplained. That table is the source of V, J and clone size, and D and trimming were worked out from the DNA. A total of 85,000 to 130,000 clones appear in this sample, about 87% of them only once. 8% to 9% of the sample is taken by the ten largest.

The CDR3 runs 13 amino acids, cysteine and phenylalanine included. Here the CDR3 DNA is all that survives: 39 bases in frame from base 1. CDR1 and CDR2 were assigned from the germline V gene (reference sequence) as SEHNR and FQNEAQ. V ends up 6 bases short and J 7 bases short, with an unmatched junction base count of 9. As regards this clone: Its cognate antigen has yet to be identified. No base quality information exists; no much larger clone differs at one position.

The time point label, as the study defines it: baseline before first vaccination. Samples from vaccinated people were obtained from the UK trials COV001 and COV002, which included a single-blind randomized controlled phase 2/3 trial of AZD1222 (ChAdOx1 nCoV-19) in healthy adults. For TCRbeta chain sequencing, PBMC samples were collected from trial participants at day 0 and at day 28 after the second dose. The chain is encoded by TRBV7-9 joined to TRBJ2-7, and TRBD2 aligns with 7 junction nucleotides. Sequencing was performed on peripheral blood, taken on day 0 of AZD1222 vaccination. The receptor comes from an adult in good health. The CDR3: CASSLSGIGEQYF. The DNA reads TGTGCCAGCAGTCTGAGCGGGATAGGGGAGCAGTACTTC. With the rest looked up from the reference TRBV7-9 and TRBJ2-7 genes rather than sequenced, the full variable domain is DTGVSQNPRHKITKRGQNVTFRCDPISEHNRLYWYRQTLGQGPEFLTYFQNEAQLEKSRLLSDRFSAERPKGSFSTLEIQRTEQGDSAMYLCASSLSGIGEQYFGPGTRLTVT.